What follows describes a single T cell receptor beta chain. What it binds is not known. This sample includes further DNA sequences coding for the same CDR3. Healthy bone marrow donors made up the donor group. Germline V gene lookup returns CDR1 SGHRS and CDR2 YFSETQ. The CDR3 length is 13 residues. The junction had 3 bases not matched to a gene; V was cut back by 4 bases and J by 5 bases. With 60 Vbeta and 13 Jbeta primers, the PCR was carried out. Some clones are missing from TCRdb's copy, which holds only in-frame ones; the method was immunoSEQ multiplex PCR. This sample has about 270,000 clones, with 86% found just once. The data were taken from a study of cytomegalovirus exposure and HLA in healthy donors. General study points: One variant, a missense change in DCLRE1C, was linked in a later analysis to TCR beta V- and J-gene trimming.

Sequences were obtained from PBMCs. The receptor was isolated from a man aged 35 to 55 in good health and CMV-seropositive. The J gene is TRBJ1-2, the V gene TRBV5-1, with 9 bases lining up with TRBD1. CDR3 DNA: TGCGCCAGCAGCCTAGACAGGGGGTATGGCTACACCTTC. Protein product: CASSLDRGYGYTF.